The next 21 T cell receptor beta chains were all read from a single sample in a study of cytomegalovirus exposure and HLA in healthy donors. PCR was performed using 60 Vbeta and 13 Jbeta primers. The assay was immunoSEQ multiplex PCR, and TCRdb's table has in-frame clones only and misses some. The table shows about 200,000 clones, with 79% occurring only once. Material: PBMCs. Receptor source: a man between 50 and 59 years old in good health and CMV-seronegative.

The chain employs TRBV9 and TRBJ1-5; D remains ambiguous. The germline V and J ends were trimmed by 4 bases and 0 bases, with 17 bases remaining between them. The CDR3 totals 17 residues. Germline CDR1 and CDR2: SGDLS and YYNGEE. In DNA form, the CDR3 reads TGTGCCAGCAGCCGCAACGAAGCGGTAAATAGCAATCAGCCCCAGCATTTT. Translating gives CASSRNEAVNSNQPQHF.

This chain joins TRBV6-5 and TRBJ1-5; D not resolved. The CDR3 has 15 residues. CDR1 and CDR2 from the germline V gene are MNHEY and SVGAGI. V gave up 2 bases and J gave up 2 bases, with 10 bases separating them. This CDR3 reads CASSYAGGGNQPQHF. The DNA for the CDR3 is TGTGCCAGCAGTTACGCCGGAGGCGGCAATCAGCCCCAGCATTTT.

V and J are TRBV5-6 and TRBJ2-5, with TRBD1 as a possible D gene (5 bases). The J call could be wrong; TRBJ2-7 is a better fit for the DNA end. Germline lookup yields CDR1 SGHDT and CDR2 YYEEEE. The CDR3 is 13 residues long. CDR3 nucleotides: TGTGCCAGCAGCTTGGCCCAGGGCTACGAGCAGTACTTC. Residues: CASSLAQGYEQYF.

DNA of the CDR3: TGTGCCAGCAGTGCCGACAGGAACACTGAAGCTTTCTTT. The encoded protein is CASSADRNTEAFF. This chain joins TRBV6-1 and TRBJ1-1; D might be TRBD1 (5 bases). The V end was cut by 4 bases, the J end by 1 base, with 7 bases between. The CDR3 contains 13 residues. Per the germline V gene, CDR1 is MNHNS and CDR2 is SASEGT.

This clone has only a few counts. The rearrangement uses TRBV19 and TRBJ1-5, with 9 bases fitting TRBD1. The CDR3 is made up of 14 amino acids. Germline V lookup: CDR1 LNHDA, CDR2 SQIVND (reference sequence). V shed 3 bases, J shed 7 bases, and the junction held 4 bases outside the gene matches. In DNA, the CDR3 is TGTGCCAGTAGTATCCGGACAGGGGCACAGCCCCAGCATTTT. The encoded protein is CASSIRTGAQPQHF.

This chain links TRBV7-9 with TRBJ2-6; unclear D gene. Trimming cost V 4 bases and J 3 bases, with 16 bases left between them. The CDR3 contains 17 residues. Germline values: CDR1 SEHNR, CDR2 FQNEAQ (reference sequence). The CDR3 DNA reads as TGTGCCAGCAGCTCCGCGGTGGATTTCGGTGGGGCCAACGTCCTGACTTTC. This gives the protein CASSSAVDFGGANVLTF.

The rearrangement links TRBV13 to TRBJ2-7; the match to TRBD2 covers 11 bases. The germline V gene encodes CDR1 PRHDT and CDR2 FYEKMQ (reference sequence). V lost 4 bases and J lost 3; bases outside the gene matches: 5. The CDR3 has 15 residues. The CDR3 region has the DNA TGTGCCAGCAGCTCGGGACTAGCGGATATCTACGAGCAGTACTTC. Translated: CASSSGLADIYEQYF. Based on the CDR3 plus reference TRBV13 and TRBJ2-7, the full variable domain is AAGVIQSPRHLIKEKRETATLKCYPIPRHDTVYWYQQGPGQDPQFLISFYEKMQSDKGSIPDRFSAQQFSDYHSELNMSSLELGDSALYFCASSSGLADIYEQYFGPGTRLTVT.

The genes are TRBV11-3 and TRBJ2-1, with 7 bases fitting TRBD2. The CDR3 is 15 amino acids. Germline V gives CDR1 SGHNT, CDR2 YENEEA. V gave up 0 bases and J gave up 9 bases; unmatched junction bases: 8. CDR3 residues: CASSLDGKRDGEQFF. For the CDR3, the DNA is TGTGCCAGCAGCTTAGATGGGAAGCGGGATGGTGAGCAGTTCTTC.

V usage is TRBV5-1 and J usage is TRBJ1-2, with D maybe TRBD1 (5 bases). The CDR3 sequence is 12 residues long. V lost 4 bases to trimming and J lost 5 bases, with 9 bases between them. Germline lookup yields CDR1 SGHRS and CDR2 YFSETQ. Here the CDR3 DNA reads TGCGCCAGCAGCCGCGACAGTTATGGCTACACCTTC. Its translation: CASSRDSYGYTF.

V is TRBV29-1 and J is TRBJ2-3; possible D gene TRBD2, 6 bases. V gave up 4 bases and J gave up 1 base, with 15 bases separating them. CDR3 length: 15 amino acids. The V gene's germline CDR1 is SQVTM and CDR2 ANQGSEA. CDR3 in amino acids: CSVVGPGGGTDTQYF. For the CDR3, the DNA is TGCAGCGTTGTAGGGCCCGGCGGGGGCACAGATACGCAGTATTTT.

The rearrangement joins TRBV15 to TRBJ1-4; D unresolved. Trimming removed 3 bases at V and 14 bases at J, with 10 bases between. The CDR3 is made up of 11 amino acids. CDR1 is LNHNV, CDR2 YYDKDF, per germline (reference sequence). The CDR3 coding sequence is TGTGCCACCAGCAGCGACTTGTGGCTGTTTTTT. This encodes CATSSDLWLFF.

The V gene is TRBV6-1, the J gene TRBJ2-7; 9 bases line up with TRBD1. In germline, CDR1 is MNHNS, CDR2 SASEGT. V lost 6 bases and J lost 3; bases outside the gene matches: 3. The CDR3 runs to 13 residues. The CDR3 region has the DNA TGTGCCAGCAGCGCGACAGGGGGCTACGAGCAGTACTTC. Amino acid sequence: CASSATGGYEQYF.

The chain recombines TRBV5-1 with TRBJ1-6, with 7 bases aligning to TRBD1. From germline, CDR1 is SGHRS and CDR2 YFSETQ. The CDR3 is 13 residues long. After removal of 5 bases from V and 8 bases from J, the junction contained 4 bases not matched to a gene. The CDR3 region has the DNA TGCGCCAGCAGTCACAGGGGTGATTCACCCCTCCACTTT. The encoded protein is CASSHRGDSPLHF.

This chain joins TRBV7-9 and TRBJ2-2; tentatively, D is TRBD2 (5 bases). The CDR3 length is 16 residues. V was trimmed by 4 bases and J by 4 bases, leaving 16 bases between them. In germline, CDR1 is SEHNR, CDR2 FQNEAQ (reference sequence). For the CDR3, the DNA is TGTGCCAGCAGCTACCCGGGGAAGGGAGCCACCGGGGAGCTGTTTTTT. Its translation is CASSYPGKGATGELFF. Variable domain in full (rest from reference TRBV7-9 and TRBJ2-2): DTGVSQNPRHKITKRGQNVTFRCDPISEHNRLYWYRQTLGQGPEFLTYFQNEAQLEKSRLLSDRFSAERPKGSFSTLEIQRTEQGDSAMYLCASSYPGKGATGELFFGEGSRLTVL.

The V and J genes are TRBV4-2 and TRBJ1-4; a weak D match, TRBD1 (6 bases). Germline CDR1 reads LGHNA; CDR2 reads YNFKEQ. The CDR3 runs 13 residues. Between the trimmed V and J ends, which lost 1 base and 8 bases, there was a span of 8 bases. The CDR3 DNA reads as TGTGCCAGCAGCCAAGGGGGGGGCGAAAAACTGTTTTTT. Translating it yields CASSQGGGEKLFF.

The genes are TRBV30 and TRBJ1-5; 9 nucleotides align to TRBD1. Trimming removed 1 base from V and 7 bases from J; junction bases left unmatched: 2. This CDR3 comprises 13 residues. CDR1 is GTSNPN and CDR2 is SVGIG in the germline V gene (reference sequence). CDR3 amino acids: CAWSGDRGQPQHF. CDR3 in DNA: TGTGCCTGGAGTGGAGACAGGGGGCAGCCCCAGCATTTT.

The chain recombines TRBV5-6 with TRBJ2-1, with 14 bases identical to TRBD2. Germline V lookup: CDR1 SGHDT, CDR2 YYEEEE. This CDR3 has 16 residues. Trimming took 5 bases from V and 6 from J; bases not matched to a gene: 7. CDR3: CASSRTGTSGSNEQFF. The CDR3 bases are TGTGCCAGCAGTCGGACCGGGACTAGCGGGAGCAATGAGCAGTTCTTC.

CDR3 sequence reads: CASILGAYEQYF. CDR3 bases: TGTGCCAGCATCTTGGGGGCCTACGAGCAGTACTTC. The chain has TRBV2 and TRBJ2-5; D might be TRBD1 or TRBD2, each matching 5 bases. The end of the DNA is better explained by TRBJ2-7, so the J call may be wrong. Looked up from germline, CDR1 is SNHLY and CDR2 is FYNNEI. CDR3 length: 12 amino acids.

Points on this clone: Other DNA variants within this sample encode the same CDR3. This chain connects TRBV6-5 to TRBJ2-1, with 9 bases fitting TRBD1. This CDR3 contains 14 residues. V dropped 9 bases and J dropped 2; count of bases not matched to a gene: 5. The V gene's germline CDR1 is MNHEY and CDR2 SVGAGI. The CDR3 loop is CASTRQGAYNEQFF. The DNA for the CDR3 is TGTGCCAGTACCCGACAGGGGGCCTACAATGAGCAGTTCTTC.

The chain is built from TRBV27 and TRBJ2-3; perhaps TRBD1 as D (5 bases). CDR1 is MNHEY and CDR2 is SMNVEV in the germline V gene (reference sequence). V lost 3 bases to trimming and J lost 1 base, with 17 bases between them. The CDR3 consists of 17 residues. The CDR3 region is CASSLIGPRGGTDTQYF. DNA for the CDR3: TGTGCCAGCAGTTTGATTGGGCCTAGGGGTGGCACAGATACGCAGTATTTT.

The genes are TRBV7-9 and TRBJ2-7; 9 bases agree with TRBD2. Germline CDR1 reads SEHNR; CDR2 reads FQNEAQ (reference sequence). The CDR3 spans 15 residues. Trimming at V came to 3 bases and at J to 5 bases, leaving 8 bases not matched to a gene. CDR3 DNA: TGTGCCAGCAGCTTGGGTAGCGGGAGAATTCACGAGCAGTACTTC. Residues: CASSLGSGRIHEQYF.